A selection of T cell receptor beta chains follows, all from one sample in a study of blood T cell repertoires in COVID-19. Only in-frame clones appear in the TCRdb table, and some are missing; sequencing was by immunoSEQ multiplex PCR. The repertoire holds over 70,000 clones, with roughly 91% as singletons. Sequencing was done on a sample of peripheral blood. These receptors all come from a young man with COVID-19, enrolled during active disease. CDR3s include the opening cysteine and the closing phenylalanine or tryptophan. D genes are given only for firm matches. Clone size, where shown, is once, few, many, or a class for clones that have expanded.

>-|15|-|TRBJ2-7|TRBV11-2
CASSPRQVRILEQYF
TGTGCCAGCAGCCCCCGACAGGTTCGGATCTTGGAGCAGTACTTC
>TRBD1|18|few|TRBJ1-6|TRBV7-6
CASSRDRGLPTSDSPLHF
TGTGCCAGCAGCCGCGACAGGGGTCTCCCCACCTCTGATTCACCCCTCCACTTT
>-|14|once|TRBJ2-7|TRBV5-1
CASRPAGDSYEQYF
TGCGCCAGCCGTCCCGCAGGGGACTCCTACGAGCAGTACTTC
>TRBD1|14|-|TRBJ1-2|TRBV9
CASSVTGTAHGGTF
TGTGCCAGCAGCGTAACCGGGACAGCACATGGAGGCACCTTC
>TRBD2|20|-|TRBJ2-3|TRBV14
CASSQAKIGLAGGYTDTQYF
TGTGCCAGCAGCCAAGCTAAAATAGGACTAGCGGGAGGATACACAGATACGCAGTATTTT
>TRBD2|17|-|TRBJ2-2|TRBV10-3
CAISGGLAGVGTGELFF
TGTGCCATCAGTGGAGGACTAGCGGGAGTCGGCACCGGGGAGCTGTTTTTT
>TRBD1|15|once|TRBJ1-1|TRBV7-2
CASRFDRGKDTEAFF
TGTGCCAGCAGATTTGACAGGGGAAAGGACACTGAAGCTTTCTTT
>-|14|-|TRBJ1-5|TRBV7-2
CASSSDRKNQPQHF
TGTGCCAGCAGCTCAGACAGGAAAAATCAGCCCCAGCATTTT
>TRBD2|12|once|TRBJ2-1|TRBV28
CAATSGSNEQFF
TGTGCCGCCACTAGCGGGAGTAATGAGCAGTTCTTC
>TRBD1|15|-|TRBJ2-2|TRBV27
CATSETGGNTGELFF
TGTGCCACCTCCGAGACAGGGGGCAACACCGGGGAGCTGTTTTTT
>-|15|once|TRBJ2-2|TRBV24-1
CATSLGGSMTGELFF
TGTGCCACCAGTCTCGGCGGTTCCATGACCGGGGAGCTGTTTTTT
>-|15|-|TRBJ2-5|TRBV19
CASSIQGGASETQYF
TGTGCCAGTAGTATTCAGGGCGGCGCGTCAGAGACCCAGTACTTC
>-|15|few|TRBJ2-7|TRBV21-1
CASSKVEGQGYEQYF
TGTGCCAGCAGCAAAGTGGAGGGGCAGGGCTACGAGCAGTACTTC
>-|18|-|TRBJ2-7|TRBV27
CASSRNPVAEWSTYEQYF
TGTGCCAGCAGTCGAAACCCGGTGGCAGAGTGGAGTACCTACGAGCAGTACTTC
>TRBD1|15|-|TRBJ2-7|TRBV5-1
CASSSDRGTTYEQYF
TGCGCCAGCAGCTCGGACAGGGGGACGACCTACGAGCAGTACTTC
>TRBD2|20|-|TRBJ2-1|TRBV4-1
CASSPVGLAGGSNSYNEQFF
TGCGCCAGCAGCCCCGTGGGACTAGCGGGAGGGTCTAACTCCTACAATGAGCAGTTCTTC
>-|14|-|TRBJ2-5|TRBV25-1
CASSEAGGRETQYF
TGTGCCAGCAGTGAGGCAGGGGGGAGGGAGACCCAGTACTTC
>TRBD1|15|-|TRBJ2-2|TRBV5-4
CASSLRAGGTGELFF
TGTGCCAGCAGCTTGAGGGCAGGGGGCACCGGGGAGCTGTTTTTT
>TRBD2|16|-|TRBJ2-3|TRBV10-3
CAISEIAGEGTDTQYF
TGTGCCATCAGTGAAATAGCGGGAGAGGGCACAGATACGCAGTATTTT
>-|14|few|TRBJ1-1|TRBV19
CASRTREWATEAFF
TGTGCCAGTAGGACCAGGGAATGGGCGACTGAAGCTTTCTTT
>-|15|-|TRBJ1-6|TRBV3-1/TRBV3-2
CASSQVLRHNSPLHF
TGTGCCAGCAGCCAAGTACTCAGGCATAATTCACCCCTCCACTTT
>TRBD1|15|-|TRBJ2-7|TRBV9
CASSGQGASRYEQYF
TGTGCCAGCAGCGGACAGGGGGCGTCCCGTTACGAGCAGTACTTC
>-|12|-|TRBJ1-2|TRBV9
CASSGTNYGYTF
TGTGCCAGCAGCGGGACAAACTATGGCTACACCTTC
>-|13|-|TRBJ2-5|TRBV7-2
CASSYSVGETQYF
TGTGCCAGCAGCTACTCGGTCGGGGAGACCCAGTACTTC
>TRBD1|12|-|TRBJ1-2|TRBV29-1
CSFRDRGLGYTF
TGCAGCTTCCGGGACAGGGGGCTAGGCTACACCTTC
>-|13|-|TRBJ2-4|TRBV28
CASEPSAKNIQYF
TGTGCCAGCGAGCCGTCCGCCAAAAACATTCAGTACTTC
>-|15|-|TRBJ2-2|TRBV24-1
CATSAPGFKTGELFF
TGTGCCACCAGTGCCCCAGGGTTTAAGACCGGGGAGCTGTTTTTT
>TRBD2|12|-|TRBJ2-1|TRBV6-2/TRBV6-3
CASSSSGRAEFF
TGTGCCAGCAGTTCTAGCGGGAGGGCCGAGTTCTTC
>TRBD2|14|-|TRBJ2-5|TRBV2
CASILLSGSETQYF
TGTGCCAGCATCTTACTAAGCGGGAGCGAGACCCAGTACTTC
>-|12|-|TRBJ1-5|TRBV5-8
CASSLAYQPQHF
TGTGCCAGCAGCTTGGCGTATCAGCCCCAGCATTTT
>TRBD1|16|-|TRBJ1-2|TRBV3-1/TRBV3-2
CASSPGQGVTSYGYTF
TGTGCCAGCAGCCCGGGACAGGGAGTCACTAGCTATGGCTACACCTTC
>TRBD1|17|-|TRBJ2-6|TRBV28
CASSLGTGVPGANVLTF
TGTGCCAGCAGTTTGGGGACAGGGGTCCCTGGGGCCAACGTCCTGACTTTC
>-|14|-|TRBJ2-7|TRBV6-5
CASSYSQGTYEQYF
TGTGCCAGCAGTTACTCCCAGGGGACCTACGAGCAGTACTTC
>TRBD1|15|-|TRBJ2-1|TRBV7-2
CASSLYQGAGNEQFF
TGTGCCAGCAGCTTATATCAGGGGGCGGGCAATGAGCAGTTCTTC
>TRBD2|16|-|TRBJ2-1|TRBV24-1
CATSDIAGDAYNEQFF
TGTGCCACCAGTGATATAGCGGGAGACGCGTACAATGAGCAGTTCTTC
>-|13|once|TRBJ1-6|TRBV27
CASTLIFGSPLHF
TGTGCCAGCACCCTCATTTTCGGTTCACCCCTCCACTTT
>TRBD1|18|few|TRBJ1-5|TRBV6-2/TRBV6-3
CASSFSLDRSFGNQPQHF
TGTGCCAGCAGCTTCTCCCTGGACAGGTCTTTTGGCAATCAGCCCCAGCATTTT
>TRBD1|16|-|TRBJ2-3|TRBV24-1
CATSDLRTGGADTQYF
TGTGCCACCAGTGATTTGAGGACAGGGGGCGCAGATACGCAGTATTTT
>TRBD2|21|-|TRBJ2-2|TRBV27
CASSSAGTSGRSAVVTGELFF
TGTGCCAGCAGTTCAGCCGGGACTAGCGGGAGAAGTGCGGTCGTAACCGGGGAGCTGTTTTTT
>TRBD1|13|-|TRBJ1-2|TRBV9
CASSATGDYGYTF
TGTGCCAGCAGCGCGACAGGGGACTATGGCTACACCTTC
>TRBD1|14|few|TRBJ2-5|TRBV4-1
CASSLRTGQETQYF
TGCGCCAGCAGCCTCCGGACAGGGCAAGAGACCCAGTACTTC
>TRBD1|18|-|TRBJ1-4|TRBV19
CASSIDRGQYLPNEKLLF
TGTGCCAGTAGTATAGACCGGGGACAGTACTTGCCGAATGAAAAACTGCTTTTT
>TRBD1|14|once|TRBJ2-7|TRBV7-8
CASSLDRGPYEQYF
TGTGCCAGCAGCCTGGACAGGGGTCCCTACGAGCAGTACTTC
>-|14|once|TRBJ1-2|TRBV5-1
CASSANPSNYGYTF
TGCGCCAGCAGCGCGAACCCGTCCAACTATGGCTACACCTTC
>TRBD2|17|-|TRBJ2-1|TRBV27
CASSPLGGGPSYNEQFF
TGTGCCAGCAGTCCTCTTGGGGGAGGGCCCTCGTACAATGAGCAGTTCTTC
>-|15|-|TRBJ1-6|TRBV15
CATSRVLGVNSPLHF
TGTGCCACCAGCAGAGTGTTAGGGGTTAATTCACCCCTCCACTTT
>-|21|-|TRBJ2-2|TRBV21-1
CASSKGGTSGNHAPNTGELFF
TGTGCCAGCAGCAAAGGAGGGACTAGCGGGAACCATGCCCCGAACACCGGGGAGCTGTTTTTT
>TRBD1|16|-|TRBJ2-2|TRBV27
CASTRWTGVNTGELFF
TGTGCCAGCACCCGGTGGACAGGGGTGAACACCGGGGAGCTGTTTTTT
>-|14|-|TRBJ2-1|TRBV6-6
CASSRDTQMNEQFF
TGTGCCAGCAGCCGGGACACTCAAATGAATGAGCAGTTCTTC
>-|14|-|TRBJ1-2|TRBV3-1/TRBV3-2
CASSRARGSYGYTF
TGTGCCAGCAGCCGCGCGCGGGGCTCCTATGGCTACACCTTC
>TRBD1|18|-|TRBJ1-1|TRBV4-2
CASSQDFKDRFSNTEAFF
TGTGCCAGCAGCCAAGATTTCAAGGACAGGTTCAGCAACACTGAAGCTTTCTTT
>-|12|-|TRBJ2-7|TRBV12-3/TRBV12-4
CASSFILREQYF
TGTGCCAGCAGTTTCATTCTACGCGAGCAGTACTTC
>TRBD1|17|-|TRBJ1-5|TRBV28
CASRLTGHGVGNQPQHF
TGTGCCAGCAGGTTGACAGGGCATGGGGTGGGCAATCAGCCCCAGCATTTT
>TRBD1|12|-|TRBJ2-1|TRBV27
CASSETRDREFF
TGTGCCAGCAGCGAAACCCGGGACAGGGAGTTCTTC
>TRBD2|15|-|TRBJ2-4|TRBV11-2
CASSLEGGFQNIQYF
TGTGCCAGCAGCTTAGAGGGGGGGTTTCAAAACATTCAGTACTTC
>-|15|-|TRBJ1-2|TRBV5-1
CASSRRGAASYGYTF
TGCGCCAGCAGCCGACGGGGGGCAGCGAGCTATGGCTACACCTTC